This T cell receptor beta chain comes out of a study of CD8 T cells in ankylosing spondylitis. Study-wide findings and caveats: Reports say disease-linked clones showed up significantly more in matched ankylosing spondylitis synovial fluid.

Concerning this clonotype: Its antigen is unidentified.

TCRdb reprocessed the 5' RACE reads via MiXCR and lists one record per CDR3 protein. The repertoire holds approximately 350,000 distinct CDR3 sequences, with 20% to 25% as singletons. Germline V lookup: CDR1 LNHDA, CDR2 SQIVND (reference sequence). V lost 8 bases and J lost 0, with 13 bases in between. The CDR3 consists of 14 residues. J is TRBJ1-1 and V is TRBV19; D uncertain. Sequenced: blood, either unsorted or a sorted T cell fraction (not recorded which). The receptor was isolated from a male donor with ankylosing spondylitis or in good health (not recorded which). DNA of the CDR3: TGTGCCAGTGGAGACGGAAACATGAACACTGAAGCTTTCTTT. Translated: CASGDGNMNTEAFF.